This T cell receptor beta chain was retrieved from a study of T-cell reconstitution after alpha-beta-depleted transplantation in children. Findings of the study overall: Surviving recipient T cells and thymic progenitors underlay high day-60 TCRbeta diversity in some patients.

Germline CDR1 reads SEHNR; CDR2 reads FQNEAQ (reference sequence). The germline V and J ends were trimmed by 1 base and 9 bases, with 10 bases remaining between them. The CDR3 contains 13 residues. Unique molecular identifiers featured in how the TCRbeta library was prepared. MiXCR was run by TCRdb on the PCR reads, yielding one entry per CDR3 protein. Seen here are about 48,000 distinct CDR3 sequences, about 5.7% observed once, and the top ten hold under 35%. A few counts support this clonotype. What it binds is not known. The chain carries TRBV7-9 and TRBJ1-5; weak D call: TRBD1 (5 bases). The sequencing here drew on PBMCs, mostly from graft donor cells, taken 60 days after TCRalphabeta/CD19-depleted stem cell transplant. The clonotype originates from a female patient aged 2 to 10 who had a stem cell transplant for aplastic anemia, so the T cells may come from the graft donor. The CDR3 nucleotides read TGTGCCAGCAGCTTAGAAAGAACAGGGCCCCAGCATTTT. It specifies CASSLERTGPQHF.